A single sample is the source of the 3 T cell receptor beta chains below, sequenced in a study of blood T cell repertoires in COVID-19. Here immunoSEQ multiplex PCR was the method, and the copy in TCRdb shows in-frame clones only, minus some. The sample has 250,000 or so clones, around 90% seen once. The sequencing input was PBMCs or T cells enriched from blood (not recorded which). The receptors come from a woman aged 30 to 39 with acute COVID-19.

The V call is TRBV7-9, the J call TRBJ2-1; 8 bases line up with TRBD1. CDR3 size: 16 residues. CDR1 and CDR2 from the germline V gene are SEHNR and FQNEAQ (reference sequence). Unmatched junction bases numbered 9, after V lost 3 bases and J lost 5 bases. CDR3 region: CASSFRSHRGNNEQFF. The CDR3 DNA reads as TGTGCCAGCAGCTTTCGATCCCACAGGGGGAACAATGAGCAGTTCTTC.

This clone was recorded once. The rearrangement uses TRBV7-2 and TRBJ2-1, with 7 bases that match TRBD2. Germline V lookup: CDR1 SGHTA, CDR2 FQGNSA. This CDR3 is 16 amino acids long. Germline trimming cut 2 bases from V and 4 bases from J; bases unmatched to any gene: 8. The CDR3, as DNA: TGTGCCAGCAGCTTATGGACGGGAGGAGGGTACAATGAGCAGTTCTTC. Translating gives CASSLWTGGGYNEQFF.

The chain combines TRBV7-9 with TRBJ1-1; D unresolved. CDR3 length: 14 residues. The V end lost 5 bases, the J end lost 4 bases, and 14 bases lay between the germline ends. Germline V gives CDR1 SEHNR, CDR2 FQNEAQ (reference sequence). The CDR3 DNA is TGTGCCAGCAGCGACGGGAATTGGGGCACTGAAGCTTTCTTT. Protein sequence: CASSDGNWGTEAFF. The variable domain in full, completed from reference TRBV7-9 and TRBJ1-1, reads DTGVSQNPRHKITKRGQNVTFRCDPISEHNRLYWYRQTLGQGPEFLTYFQNEAQLEKSRLLSDRFSAERPKGSFSTLEIQRTEQGDSAMYLCASSDGNWGTEAFFGQGTRLTVV.